This is a list of T cell receptor beta chains from one sample in a study of OX40 agonist ivuxolimab in advanced cancers. Libraries were prepared by immunoSEQ multiplex PCR; TCRdb keeps only in-frame clonotypes and omits some of them. The sample contains some 150,000 clones, approximately 94% of which appear only once. The source was CD4+ or CD8+ T cells sorted from blood, collected in a trial of the OX40 agonist ivuxolimab. Every receptor here comes from an adult with an advanced solid tumor such as melanoma, head and neck, liver or kidney cancer. CDR3s include the opening cysteine and the closing phenylalanine or tryptophan. A D gene is named only where the DNA matches it firmly. A clone size is listed for some rows: how often the clone was seen (once, few, many), or a class if it is expanded.

J | D | size | V | CDR3 | DNA
TRBJ2-1 | TRBD1 | - | TRBV11-2 | CASSRGTASKNEQFF | TGTGCCAGCAGCCGTGGGACAGCATCGAAAAATGAGCAGTTCTTC
TRBJ2-1 | - | - | TRBV20-1 | CSAPSGDEQFF | TGCAGTGCTCCGTCCGGGGATGAGCAGTTCTTC
TRBJ1-2 | - | - | TRBV11-2 | CASSLGAGARYGYTF | TGTGCCAGCAGCTTAGGGGCAGGGGCTCGCTATGGCTACACCTTC
TRBJ2-5 | TRBD1 | - | TRBV7-2 | CASSSGTVETQYF | TGTGCCAGCAGCTCCGGGACAGTTGAGACCCAGTACTTC
TRBJ2-5 | - | - | TRBV5-1 | CASSLIPSGDPYEETQYF | TGCGCCAGCAGCTTGATTCCCTCGGGGGACCCTTACGAGGAGACCCAGTACTTC
TRBJ2-7 | TRBD2 | - | TRBV18 | CASSPLGGFYEQYF | TGTGCCAGCTCACCCCTGGGAGGGTTCTACGAGCAGTACTTC
TRBJ2-1 | - | - | TRBV6-6 | CASSYSTGSWGNEQFF | TGTGCCAGCAGTTACTCAACAGGGTCGTGGGGCAATGAGCAGTTCTTC
TRBJ2-6 | - | - | TRBV10-1 | CARRLSRSSGANVLTF | TGCGCCAGGCGCCTCAGTCGGAGCTCTGGGGCCAACGTCCTGACTTTC
TRBJ1-1 | TRBD1 | - | TRBV6-6 | CASSATDRGYF | TGTGCCAGCAGTGCCACGGACAGGGGCTACTTT
TRBJ1-2 | - | - | TRBV6-1 | CASILDGNYGYTF | TGTGCCAGCATTCTGGACGGCAACTATGGCTACACCTTC
TRBJ1-4 | - | - | TRBV7-7 | CASSPSTNEKLFF | TGTGCCAGCAGCCCGTCAACTAATGAAAAACTGTTTTTT
TRBJ1-2 | - | - | TRBV19 | CATRRRGNHYGYTF | TGTGCCACCCGCAGGAGGGGGAATCACTATGGCTACACCTTC
TRBJ2-2 | - | - | TRBV25-1 | CASSDFTGELFF | TGTGCCAGCAGTGACTTCACCGGGGAGCTGTTTTTT
TRBJ2-2 | - | once | TRBV11-2 | CASSLERGTGELFF | TGTGCCAGCAGCTTGGAAAGGGGGACCGGGGAGCTGTTTTTT
TRBJ1-2 | - | - | TRBV5-1 | CASSLEGRPRVGYTF | TGCGCCAGCAGCTTGGAGGGACGCCCGCGGGTCGGCTACACCTTC
TRBJ1-2 | - | - | TRBV27 | CASSPRGVGGYTF | TGTGCCAGCAGTCCGAGGGGGGTTGGTGGCTACACCTTC
TRBJ1-1 | TRBD1 | - | TRBV11-2 | CASSSIQGINTEAFF | TGTGCCAGCAGCTCGATACAGGGGATTAACACTGAAGCTTTCTTT
TRBJ1-1 | - | - | TRBV10-3 | CAISDDKNTEAFF | TGTGCCATCAGTGACGACAAGAACACTGAAGCTTTCTTT
TRBJ1-2 | - | - | TRBV7-2 | CASSSEPRGYHGYTF | TGTGCCAGCAGCTCGGAGCCCAGGGGATATCATGGCTACACCTTC
TRBJ2-7 | TRBD1 | once | TRBV9 | CASSVGQESSYEQYF | TGTGCCAGCAGCGTGGGACAGGAAAGCTCCTACGAGCAGTACTTC
TRBJ2-7 | TRBD1 | - | TRBV6-6 | CASSYHRGPYEQYF | TGTGCCAGCAGTTACCACAGGGGGCCCTACGAGCAGTACTTC
TRBJ1-3 | - | - | TRBV4-1 | CASSQPTERNTIYF | TGCGCCAGCAGCCAACCGACAGAAAGAAACACCATATATTTT
TRBJ2-7 | - | - | TRBV4-3 | CASSLKPSTGYEQYF | TGCGCCAGCAGCCTCAAGCCGTCGACAGGCTACGAGCAGTACTTC
TRBJ1-1 | - | - | TRBV7-2 | CASSLGQVNTEAFF | TGTGCCAGCAGCTTAGGACAGGTGAACACTGAAGCTTTCTTT
TRBJ2-2 | TRBD1 | - | TRBV11-1 | CASSRADREISGELFF | TGTGCCAGCAGCCGAGCTGACAGGGAGATATCCGGGGAGCTGTTTTTT
TRBJ1-2 | - | - | TRBV7-2 | CASSSAHGVGISNYGYTF | TGTGCCAGCAGCTCCGCCCACGGCGTTGGCATTTCTAACTATGGCTACACCTTC
TRBJ1-1 | - | - | TRBV4-1 | CASSRLTGTGEAFF | TGCGCCAGCAGCCGACTTACCGGGACGGGGGAAGCTTTCTTT
TRBJ2-3 | TRBD2 | once | TRBV29-1 | CSALGGGAPDTQYF | TGCAGCGCATTAGGCGGGGGGGCCCCGGATACGCAGTATTTT
TRBJ1-1 | TRBD1 | few | TRBV7-2 | CASSLRSTGVSTEAFF | TGTGCCAGCAGCTTACGGTCGACAGGGGTGAGCACTGAAGCTTTCTTT